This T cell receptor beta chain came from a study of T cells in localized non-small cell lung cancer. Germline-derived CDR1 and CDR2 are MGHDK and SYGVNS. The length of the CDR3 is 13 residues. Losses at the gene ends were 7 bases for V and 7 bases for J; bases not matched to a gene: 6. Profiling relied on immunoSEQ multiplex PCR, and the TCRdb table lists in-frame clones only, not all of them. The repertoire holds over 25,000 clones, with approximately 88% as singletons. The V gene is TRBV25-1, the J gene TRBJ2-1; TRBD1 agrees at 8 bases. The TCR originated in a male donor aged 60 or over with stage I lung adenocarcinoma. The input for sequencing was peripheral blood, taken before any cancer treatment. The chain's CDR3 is CASTDRVWNEQFF. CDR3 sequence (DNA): TGTGCCAGCACGGACAGGGTGTGGAATGAGCAGTTCTTC. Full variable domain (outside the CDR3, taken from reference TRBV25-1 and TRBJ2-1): EADIYQTPRYLVIGTGKKITLECSQTMGHDKMYWYQQDPGMELHLIHYSYGVNSTEKGDLSSESTVSRIRTEHFPLTLESARPSHTSQYLCASTDRVWNEQFFGPGTRLTVL.